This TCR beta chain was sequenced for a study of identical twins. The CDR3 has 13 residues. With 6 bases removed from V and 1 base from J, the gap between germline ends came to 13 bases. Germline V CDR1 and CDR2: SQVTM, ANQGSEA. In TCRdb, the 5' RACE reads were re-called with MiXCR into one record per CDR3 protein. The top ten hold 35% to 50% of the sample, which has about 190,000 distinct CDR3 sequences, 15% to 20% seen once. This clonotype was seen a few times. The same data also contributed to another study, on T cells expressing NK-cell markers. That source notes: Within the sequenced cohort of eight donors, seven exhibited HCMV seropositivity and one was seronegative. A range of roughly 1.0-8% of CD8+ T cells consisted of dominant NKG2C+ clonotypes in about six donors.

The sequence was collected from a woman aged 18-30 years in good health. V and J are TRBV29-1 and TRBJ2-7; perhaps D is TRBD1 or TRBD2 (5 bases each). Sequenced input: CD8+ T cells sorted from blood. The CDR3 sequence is CSVWARGSYEQYF. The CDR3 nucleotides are TGCAGCGTCTGGGCGAGGGGATCCTACGAGCAGTACTTC.